Given below is one TCR beta chain in context. Its target antigen remains unknown. Base qualities are not provided; no much larger clone lies one nucleotide away. Collaborating institutions collected whole blood in K2EDTA tubes following their own protocols. Collaborator samples were shipped for TCRbeta analysis as frozen whole blood, isolated PBMCs, or DNA extracted from either sample type. This entry belongs to a study of blood T cell repertoires in COVID-19 (dated by TCRdb to about 2020). At the level of the whole study: The collaborator samples originated in the United States, Italy and Spain and spanned the acute and convalescent phases of COVID-19. The prospective study material was composed of cDNA or gDNA derived from T cells, B-cell-depleted T cells, or PBMCs. Deeply sampled blood TCRbeta repertoires from subjects exposed to, actively infected with, or recovered from COVID-19 were included in the dataset. A freely available public database, intended as a resource for researchers studying the immune response to SARS-CoV-2, is where the repertoires were released. Samples came from the ongoing ImmuneRACE study (first 160 participants) plus 1,254 subjects from 6 global collaborators. A de-identified subject ID, COVID-19 status, age in years and sex were almost always included in the sample metadata. Where available, HLA class I and class II types were taken from metadata supplied by the sample provider and were not determined by assay-based typing.

Broader findings and caveats from the paper: The amount of clinical and demographic metadata varied by source and participant and was provided uncurated.

Reading from cysteine to phenylalanine, the CDR3 counts 15 amino acids. Just the 45-base CDR3 DNA is kept, in frame starting at base 1. From a lookup of the germline V gene, CDR1 and CDR2 are SGHTA and FQGNSA. The V end gives up 4 bases and the J end 3 bases, leaving 2 bases in the junction not matched to a gene. TCRbeta CDR3 regions were amplified from genomic DNA using the immunoSEQ Assay, a bias-controlled multiplex PCR. Regarding the original processing steps: The number of nucleated cells in each sample was estimated from the amplification of reference gene primers within the assay. To quantify the absolute abundance of each unique TCRbeta CDR3 rearrangement, sequence reads were collapsed and filtered. For each sample, productive Simpson clonality was calculated by taking the square root of Simpson's diversity index across productive rearrangements. Entries here come from immuneACCESS through TCRdb and include only in-frame sequences with V and J called. Some clones fail to appear in such tables; in the studies checked, an unresolved V gene covers under half of the shortfall, and the cause of the remainder is unknown. V, J and clone size were drawn from that table, and D and trimming were deduced from the DNA. A total of around 310,000 clones appear in this sample, over 75% of them only once. The top ten clonotypes cover 3.5% to 4.5% of the sample.

This sequence was found in a woman aged 45-65 years with active or convalescent COVID-19. Sample: peripheral blood. The rearranged segments are TRBV7-2 and TRBJ1-3, with 11 central nucleotides matching TRBD1. For the CDR3, the sequence is CASSWTGGGGNTIYF. The DNA sequence follows: TGTGCCAGCAGCTGGACAGGGGGCGGTGGAAACACCATATATTTT.